This TCR beta chain was observed in a study of cytomegalovirus exposure and HLA in healthy donors. The CDR3 is made up of 15 amino acids. Germline V CDR1 and CDR2: SGHDT, YYEEEE. V lost 4 bases, J lost 5 bases, and 5 bases stayed unmatched. Some clones are missing from TCRdb's copy, which holds only in-frame ones; the method was immunoSEQ multiplex PCR. The sample lists around 300,000 clones, roughly 90% occurring once. The donors were in the approximately 120-subject validation cohort; that cohort was separate from the approximately 730-subject first cohort. Study-level points and caveats: That first-cohort TCR clusters tended to co-occur in the 95 to 150 validation repertoires was found in a later analysis. Despite most TCR sequences being rare, some public TCRs occurred in many donors.

A remark on this clone: The antigen is not known.

Sequenced: PBMCs. This chain connects TRBV5-6 to TRBJ2-4, with 11 bases that match TRBD2. This clonotype was sampled from a woman between 25 and 40 years old in good health and CMV-seropositive. Here the CDR3 reads CASSIAGGPQNIQYF. The CDR3 coding sequence is TGTGCCAGCAGCATAGCGGGAGGGCCGCAAAACATTCAGTACTTC.